Below, 32 T cell receptor beta chains from the same sample are listed, as sequenced in a study of shared clonotypes between healthy human individuals. Clones were sequenced by immunoSEQ multiplex PCR, and TCRdb holds only the in-frame ones, with some missing. The sample gives 1.5 million to 1.9 million clones, approximately 98% of which show up once; 0.4% to 0.45% is in the top ten. Source material: naive CD4+ T cells sorted from blood. Subset in this sample: CD45RA+ positively selected. Source of these receptors: a man younger than 40 in good health.

The chain employs TRBV6-6 and TRBJ2-7, with TRBD1 identical over 9 bases. The CDR3 is made up of 13 amino acids. Germline CDR1 is MNHNY and CDR2 is SVGAGI (reference sequence). J gave up 2 bases and V 8 bases, and 4 bases lay outside the gene matches. This chain's CDR3 is CASFRDRAYEQYF. The CDR3 DNA is TGTGCCAGCTTCCGGGACAGGGCCTACGAGCAGTACTTC.

With regard to this clone: Other DNA sequences from this sample encode an identical CDR3 as well. V usage is TRBV6-5 and J usage is TRBJ2-3; D is unresolved. The CDR3 is made up of 13 amino acids. Looked up from germline, CDR1 is MNHEY and CDR2 is SVGAGI. Trimming removed 2 bases from V and 3 bases from J, with 6 bases in between. The CDR3: CASSYGGTDTQYF. The CDR3 nucleotides read TGTGCCAGCAGTTACGGCGGTACAGATACGCAGTATTTT.

Worth noting for this clone: This sample includes further DNA sequences coding for the same CDR3. The chain couples TRBV30 to TRBJ1-5, with D possibly being TRBD1 (5 bases). CDR3 length equals 13 residues. The ends were cut back, 0 bases at V and 4 bases at J, with 7 bases in the middle. In germline, CDR1 is GTSNPN, CDR2 SVGIG (reference sequence). The CDR3 loop is CAWSVSGNQPQHF. The CDR3 coding sequence is TGTGCCTGGAGTGTATCAGGGAATCAGCCCCAGCATTTT.

The sample holds one count of this clone. The genes are TRBV5-4 and TRBJ2-5, with 11 bases matching TRBD2. The germline CDR1 and CDR2 sequences are SGHNT and YYREEE (reference sequence). The CDR3 spans 17 residues. The ends lost 4 bases at V and 1 base at J; junction bases unmatched: 9. This chain's CDR3 is CASSPRNLAGGQETQYF. Written as DNA, the CDR3 is TGTGCCAGCAGCCCCCGGAATCTAGCGGGGGGCCAAGAGACCCAGTACTTC. Full variable domain (missing parts from reference TRBV5-4 and TRBJ2-5): ETGVTQSPTHLIKTRGQQVTLRCSSQSGHNTVSWYQQALGQGPQFIFQYYREEENGRGNFPPRFSGLQFPNYSSELNVNALELDDSALYLCASSPRNLAGGQETQYFGPGTRLLVL.

This chain uses TRBV5-5 with TRBJ1-4; D perhaps matches TRBD1 (5 bases). The V end was cut by 2 bases, the J end by 4 bases, with 12 bases between. The CDR3 sequence is 15 residues long. The germline V gene has CDR1 SGHKS and CDR2 YYEKEE (reference sequence). CDR3 sequence reads: CASSFRWGRNEKLFF. The CDR3, as DNA: TGTGCCAGCAGCTTTAGGTGGGGCCGTAATGAAAAACTGTTTTTT.

This sequence joins TRBV7-9 and TRBJ2-5, with D maybe TRBD1 (6 bases). CDR3 length: 14 amino acids. V lost 2 bases to trimming and J lost 3 bases, with 10 bases between them. Germline V gene lookup returns CDR1 SEHNR and CDR2 FQNEAQ (reference sequence). The chain's CDR3 is CASSLPTGKETQYF. CDR3 DNA: TGTGCCAGCAGCTTACCGACAGGAAAAGAGACCCAGTACTTC.

This chain joins TRBV30 and TRBJ2-7; 7 bases line up with TRBD1. Trimming took 0 bases from V and 7 from J; bases not matched to a gene: 9. Per germline, CDR1 GTSNPN and CDR2 SVGIG (reference sequence). The length of the CDR3 is 14 residues. CDR3: CAWSVLDRLGEQYF. The CDR3 DNA follows: TGTGCCTGGAGTGTCCTGGACAGGTTGGGGGAGCAGTACTTC.

This chain uses TRBV2 with TRBJ1-1; D call uncertain. The CDR3 has 12 amino acids. Germline V gene lookup returns CDR1 SNHLY and CDR2 FYNNEI. Trimming removed 5 bases at V and 4 bases at J, with 8 bases between. The CDR3 is CASSNELTEAFF. CDR3 nucleotide sequence: TGTGCCAGCAGTAACGAGCTCACTGAAGCTTTCTTT.

This clone was seen once. The chain carries TRBV29-1 and TRBJ2-1; D unresolved. This CDR3 has 13 amino acids. The V end was cut by 4 bases, the J end by 8 bases, with 15 bases between. From germline, CDR1 is SQVTM and CDR2 ANQGSEA. DNA of the CDR3: TGCAGCGTTGTTAAACCAGGTCGGGATGAGCAGTTCTTC. It encodes CSVVKPGRDEQFF.

This clone was seen just once. This chain links TRBV7-9 with TRBJ1-3; no firm D call. V was cut by 5 bases and J by 1 base, with 15 bases left in between. Per germline, CDR1 SEHNR and CDR2 FQNEAQ (reference sequence). This CDR3 region has 16 residues. The CDR3 reads CASSPWEGVSGNTIYF. CDR3 DNA: TGTGCCAGCAGCCCCTGGGAGGGTGTGTCTGGAAACACCATATATTTT.

A few counts support this clone. The CDR3, as DNA: TGTGCCAGTAGTCTCGGGAGGAACACTGAAGCTTTCTTT. Protein sequence: CASSLGRNTEAFF. The chain employs TRBV19 and TRBJ1-1; D ambiguous. V lost 5 bases, J lost 1 base, and 8 bases lay in between. The CDR3 is 13 residues long. Germline CDR1 reads LNHDA; CDR2 reads SQIVND (reference sequence).

The genes are TRBV10-2 and TRBJ2-3; 8 bases line up with TRBD1. Germline V gene sequence: CDR1 WSHSY, CDR2 SAAADI. The junction had 3 bases not matched to a gene; V was cut back by 6 bases and J by 4 bases. This CDR3 contains 13 residues. CDR3 coding DNA: TGCGCCAGCAGGGGCAGGGGGCCAGATACGCAGTATTTT. Translation gives CASRGRGPDTQYF.

J is TRBJ2-7 and V is TRBV6-1, with D possibly TRBD1 on 5 matching bases. The V end was cut by 2 bases, the J end by 3 bases, with 14 bases between. This CDR3 comprises 15 residues. Germline V gene data show CDR1 as MNHNS and CDR2 as SASEGT. CDR3 sequence reads: CASSEFGAGLYEQYF. Here the CDR3 DNA reads TGTGCCAGCAGTGAATTTGGGGCAGGTCTCTACGAGCAGTACTTC.

The chain is built from TRBV2 and TRBJ2-7; 7 bases are shared with TRBD2. Unmatched junction bases numbered 5, after V lost 3 bases and J lost 3 bases. Germline CDR1 SNHLY, CDR2 FYNNEI. This CDR3 has 14 residues. The CDR3 region has the DNA TGTGCCAGCAGTGATCGCCTAGCGGTCTACGAGCAGTACTTC. Protein sequence: CASSDRLAVYEQYF.

This chain uses TRBV7-6 with TRBJ2-2; D may be TRBD2 (7 bases). This CDR3 is built from 19 residues. V was pared by 0 bases and J by 0 bases, with 17 bases between. Germline V lookup: CDR1 SGHVS, CDR2 FNYEAQ. CDR3 region: CASSLAGGPVNPNTGELFF. The CDR3 nucleotides are TGTGCCAGCAGCTTAGCGGGGGGGCCGGTGAATCCGAACACCGGGGAGCTGTTTTTT.

This clone has only a few counts. CDR3 coding DNA: TGTGCCACCAGTGCTCTCGTCTACAATGAGCAGTTCTTC. Translated, it gives CATSALVYNEQFF. This chain joins TRBV15 and TRBJ2-1; D gene ambiguous. The CDR3 loop spans 13 amino acids. Trimming left V 6 bases short and J 3 bases short, with 9 bases between. The germline CDR1 and CDR2 sequences are LNHNV and YYDKDF (reference sequence).

V is TRBV10-2 and J is TRBJ2-1; perhaps D is TRBD1 or TRBD2 (5 bases each). The CDR3 sequence is 14 residues long. The germline V gene encodes CDR1 WSHSY and CDR2 SAAADI. V was shortened by 9 bases and J by 5 bases, with 17 bases between the two germline ends. The CDR3 region is CASKTGRINNEQFF. The CDR3 nucleotides read TGCGCCAGTAAAACGGGACGGATTAACAATGAGCAGTTCTTC.

The chain uses TRBV10-3 and TRBJ2-5; D call uncertain. Germline CDR1 ENHRY, CDR2 SYGVKD. The CDR3 runs to 14 residues. V was cut by 2 bases and J by 1 base, with 8 bases left in between. Written as DNA, the CDR3 is TGTGCCATCAGTGAGGGGCAGTTCCAAGAGACCCAGTACTTC. This sequence encodes CAISEGQFQETQYF.

The chain joins TRBV5-1 to TRBJ2-1; TRBD2 agrees at 7 bases. CDR1 and CDR2 (germline): SGHRS, YFSETQ. V was pared by 0 bases and J by 7 bases, with 7 bases of the junction left unmatched. The CDR3 sequence is 15 residues long. As DNA, the CDR3 is TGCGCCAGCAGCTTGGTTGCGGGAGCGACTAATGAGCAGTTCTTC. Translated, it gives CASSLVAGATNEQFF.

The V and J genes are TRBV7-9 and TRBJ1-4; D is unclear. V shed 5 bases and J shed 8 bases, with 15 bases lying between them. The germline V gene encodes CDR1 SEHNR and CDR2 FQNEAQ (reference sequence). The CDR3 is 14 residues long. CDR3 nucleotides: TGTGCCAGCAGCCCCCTCGGGCGATGGGAAAAACTGTTTTTT. Translating it yields CASSPLGRWEKLFF.

The genes are TRBV7-9 and TRBJ2-1, with 9 bases identical to TRBD2. In germline, CDR1 is SEHNR, CDR2 FQNEAQ (reference sequence). Trimming at V came to 2 bases and at J to 5 bases, leaving 1 base not matched to a gene. The CDR3 length is 14 residues. CDR3 DNA: TGTGCCAGCAGCTTACTAGCGGGGAACAATGAGCAGTTCTTC. Translating gives CASSLLAGNNEQFF.

The chain joins TRBV11-3 to TRBJ2-1; D is uncertain. Germline loops: CDR1 SGHNT, CDR2 YENEEA. The CDR3 consists of 17 residues. Deletions cut 0 bases from V and 0 bases from J, with 12 bases between. CDR3 sequence (DNA): TGTGCCAGCAGCTTAGACCCCCCTACGAGCTCCTACAATGAGCAGTTCTTC. Translated, it gives CASSLDPPTSSYNEQFF.

The chain combines TRBV5-6 with TRBJ2-7, with 9 positions matching TRBD1. The junction had 3 bases not matched to a gene; V was cut back by 3 bases and J by 2 bases. The CDR3 totals 14 residues. The germline V gene encodes CDR1 SGHDT and CDR2 YYEEEE. CDR3 loop: CASSSDRGTYEQYF. The CDR3 DNA reads TGTGCCAGCAGCTCGGACAGGGGAACCTACGAGCAGTACTTC.

V is TRBV14 and J is TRBJ2-5, with D unclear. The germline gives CDR1 SGHDN, CDR2 FVKESK. V lost 1 base to trimming and J lost 3 bases, with 9 bases between them. The CDR3 sequence is 14 residues long. CDR3: CASSQGPAKETQYF. The CDR3, as DNA: TGTGCCAGCAGCCAAGGTCCGGCGAAAGAGACCCAGTACTTC.

This sequence joins TRBV6-5 and TRBJ2-5; possible D gene TRBD2, 6 bases. The CDR3 is 14 residues long. From germline, CDR1 is MNHEY and CDR2 SVGAGI. V lost 6 bases to trimming and J lost 1 base, with 12 bases between them. CDR3 coding DNA: TGTGCCAGCAGGCCCGCCGGGAGCCAAGAGACCCAGTACTTC. Translated: CASRPAGSQETQYF.

The V and J genes are TRBV29-1 and TRBJ2-1; D is possibly TRBD2 (6 bases). V lost 4 bases and J lost 4, with 11 bases in between. This CDR3 spans 13 amino acids. Germline V lookup: CDR1 SQVTM, CDR2 ANQGSEA. The CDR3 nucleotides read TGCAGCGTTGTGCTAGCGCAATACAATGAGCAGTTCTTC. Its protein product is CSVVLAQYNEQFF.

The CDR3 DNA sequence: TGTGCCAGTGCACCGGGACAGGTATCACAGGAGCAGTACTTC. It codes for CASAPGQVSQEQYF. The J gene is TRBJ2-7, the V gene TRBV19; 8 bases are a match to TRBD1. The CDR3 has 14 amino acids. Germline lookup yields CDR1 LNHDA and CDR2 SQIVND (reference sequence). V gave up 8 bases and J gave up 7 bases; unmatched junction bases: 13.

Comment on this clone: This sample includes further DNA sequences coding for the same CDR3. This CDR3 is CASSLSGYEQFF. DNA for the CDR3: TGTGCCAGCAGTTTATCGGGTTATGAGCAGTTCTTC. The chain joins TRBV28 to TRBJ2-1; D is ambiguous. The CDR3 length is 12 residues. Germline V CDR1 and CDR2: MDHEN, SYDVKM. Trimming removed 1 base at V and 8 bases at J, with 6 bases between.

The genes are TRBV4-2 and TRBJ2-7, with D unresolved. V dropped 2 bases and J dropped 6 bases, with 8 bases sitting between them. This CDR3 spans 12 amino acids. Germline lookup yields CDR1 LGHNA and CDR2 YNFKEQ. The CDR3 DNA reads TGTGCCAGCAGCCAACACATGGGCGAGCAGTACTTC. Translation: CASSQHMGEQYF.

V gene TRBV11-2 combines with J gene TRBJ2-7; 7 nucleotides line up with TRBD2. Germline V gene sequence: CDR1 SGHAT, CDR2 FQNNGV. The length of the CDR3 is 16 residues. The V gene end was trimmed by 2 bases and the J gene end by 0 bases; junction bases not matched to a gene: 7. CDR3 residues: CASSLLGTSVSYEQYF. As DNA, the CDR3 is TGTGCCAGCAGCTTACTCGGAACTAGCGTCTCCTACGAGCAGTACTTC. The complete variable domain, with remaining parts taken from reference TRBV11-2 and TRBJ2-7, reads EAGVAQSPRYKIIEKRQSVAFWCNPISGHATLYWYQQILGQGPKLLIQFQNNGVVDDSQLPKDRFSAERLKGVDSTLKIQPAKLEDSAVYLCASSLLGTSVSYEQYFGPGTRLTVT.

The chain links TRBV18 to TRBJ2-3, with D unclear. The V and J ends lost 1 base and 3 bases respectively, with 8 bases between them. The CDR3 spans 14 residues. The germline V gene encodes CDR1 KGHSH and CDR2 LQKENI. Here the CDR3 DNA reads TGTGCCAGCTCACCACAGAAAGTAACAGATACGCAGTATTTT. Translation gives CASSPQKVTDTQYF.

The V and J genes are TRBV29-1 and TRBJ1-5; D remains ambiguous. This CDR3 is 13 amino acids long. The V gene's germline CDR1 is SQVTM and CDR2 ANQGSEA. The V and J ends lost 4 bases and 5 bases respectively, with 12 bases between them. The CDR3 DNA reads TGCAGCGTTGCGGTCTGGGAGGATCAGCCCCAGCATTTT. Translated: CSVAVWEDQPQHF.